This passage covers 14 T cell receptor beta chains from one sample sequenced in a study of OX40 agonist ivuxolimab in advanced cancers. The data were produced by immunoSEQ multiplex PCR, yet TCRdb's version contains in-frame clones alone and is incomplete. Of some 10,000 clones listed, about 73% are singletons. Sequences were derived from CD4+ or CD8+ T cells sorted from blood, sampled in a trial of the OX40 agonist ivuxolimab. These receptors were obtained from an adult with an advanced solid tumor such as melanoma, head and neck, liver or kidney cancer.

V gene TRBV12-5 combines with J gene TRBJ2-5, with D perhaps matching TRBD2 (5 bases). V lost 9 bases, J lost 6 bases, and 11 bases lay in between. The CDR3 length is 11 residues. The germline CDR1 and CDR2 sequences are LGHNT and FRNRAP. CDR3 residues: CASAGIQTQYF. The CDR3 region has the DNA TGTGCTAGCGCCGGGATTCAGACCCAGTACTTC.

V usage is TRBV15 and J usage is TRBJ2-7; no clear D. Trimming took off 1 base at V and 3 bases at J, with 4 bases between the two ends. This CDR3 spans 12 amino acids. The germline gives CDR1 LNHNV, CDR2 YYDKDF (reference sequence). As DNA, the CDR3 is TGTGCCACCAGCAGAGGCGGCTACGAGCAGTACTTC. Its protein product is CATSRGGYEQYF. The variable domain in full, with the rest retrieved from reference TRBV15 and TRBJ2-7, is DAMVIQNPRYQVTQFGKPVTLSCSQTLNHNVMYWYQQKSSQAPKLLFHYYDKDFNNEADTPDNFQSRRPNTSFCFLDIRSPGLGDTAMYLCATSRGGYEQYFGPGTRLTVT.

The V call is TRBV7-9, the J call TRBJ2-7; D possibly corresponds to TRBD2 (6 bases). This CDR3 is built from 12 residues. V was cut by 8 bases and J by 2 bases, with 10 bases left in between. The germline gives CDR1 SEHNR, CDR2 FQNEAQ (reference sequence). The DNA of the CDR3 is TGTGCCAGCTCCTGGGGGGCCTACGAGCAGTACTTC. Protein: CASSWGAYEQYF.

DNA of the CDR3: TGTGCCAGCAGCGTAGAGGGAGGGAGTAATACGCAGTATTTT. Residues: CASSVEGGSNTQYF. J is TRBJ2-3 and V is TRBV9; 7 positions match TRBD2. Germline CDR1 is SGDLS and CDR2 is YYNGEE. The CDR3 totals 14 residues. V dropped 0 bases and J dropped 7; count of bases not matched to a gene: 5.

Comments on this clone: The junction departs from germline at one end; a sequencing error may be responsible. The chain couples TRBV30 to TRBJ2-3, with D uncertain. This CDR3 contains 13 residues. Germline V gene data show CDR1 as GTSNPN and CDR2 as SVGIG (reference sequence). The CDR3 sequence is CAWSATDTDTRYF. In nucleotides, the CDR3 is TGTGCCTGGAGCGCTACAGACACAGATACGCGGTATTTT. Full variable domain (rest looked up from reference TRBV30 and TRBJ2-3): SQTIHQWPATLVQPVGSPLSLECTVEGTSNPNLYWYRQAAGRGLQLLFYSVGIGQISSEVPQNLSASRPQDRQFILSSKKLLLSDSGFYLCAWSATDTDTRYFGPGTRLTVL.

The sample holds a few counts of this clone. A read error may account for a junction end that differs from germline. The rearrangement uses TRBV5-6 and TRBJ2-5, with 8 positions matching TRBD2. This CDR3 spans 14 amino acids. Germline-derived CDR1 and CDR2 are SGHDT and YYEEEE. This chain's CDR3 is CASSDPGREDTQYF. In DNA, the CDR3 is TGTGCCAGCAGCGATCCCGGGAGGGAAGATACCCAGTACTTC. Complete variable domain (other parts from reference TRBV5-6 and TRBJ2-5): DAGVTQSPTHLIKTRGQQVTLRCSPKSGHDTVSWYQQALGQGPQFIFQYYEEEERQRGNFPDRFSGHQFPNYSSELNVNALLLGDSALYLCASSDPGREDTQYFGPGTRLLVL.

The chain links TRBV29-1 to TRBJ2-1, with 8 nucleotides matching TRBD1. The germline V gene has CDR1 SQVTM and CDR2 ANQGSEA. This CDR3 spans 15 amino acids. V lost 3 bases to trimming and J lost 0 bases; unmatched junction nucleotides: 4. CDR3 bases: TGCAGCGTTGAGGGACAGGTCAGCTCCTACAATGAGCAGTTCTTC. It specifies CSVEGQVSSYNEQFF.

Comments on this clone: Other DNA sequences in this specimen translate into the identical CDR3. The J gene is TRBJ1-2, the V gene TRBV7-8; 10 bases are a match to TRBD1. V shed 6 bases, J shed 4 bases, and the junction held 8 bases outside the gene matches. Germline CDR1 and CDR2: SGHVS and FQNEAQ. The CDR3 spans 15 residues. DNA of the CDR3: TGTGCCAGCAGAGTATGGACAGGGGGGCTCTATGGCTACACCTTC. As protein: CASRVWTGGLYGYTF.

The chain links TRBV2 to TRBJ1-2; 8 nucleotides agree with TRBD1. V dropped 6 bases and J dropped 8; count of bases not matched to a gene: 5. The CDR3 loop spans 12 amino acids. The germline V gene encodes CDR1 SNHLY and CDR2 FYNNEI. The CDR3 reads CASRGQVWGYTF. The CDR3 DNA reads TGTGCCAGCAGGGGACAGGTCTGGGGCTACACCTTC.

The table lists this clone with a few counts. The chain has TRBV15 and TRBJ2-1; D not certain. V was clipped by 6 bases and J by 0 bases, with 12 bases between them. The germline gives CDR1 LNHNV, CDR2 YYDKDF (reference sequence). This CDR3 spans 15 amino acids. This chain's CDR3 is CATRNMASSYNEQFF. Here the CDR3 DNA reads TGTGCCACCAGAAATATGGCGAGCTCCTACAATGAGCAGTTCTTC. Full variable domain (missing parts from reference TRBV15 and TRBJ2-1): DAMVIQNPRYQVTQFGKPVTLSCSQTLNHNVMYWYQQKSSQAPKLLFHYYDKDFNNEADTPDNFQSRRPNTSFCFLDIRSPGLGDTAMYLCATRNMASSYNEQFFGPGTRLTVL.

The V call is TRBV29-1, the J call TRBJ2-3; 8 bases map to TRBD2. Trimming at V came to 4 bases and at J to 6 bases, leaving 9 bases not matched to a gene. Germline V gene lookup returns CDR1 SQVTM and CDR2 ANQGSEA. This CDR3 contains 14 residues. This chain's CDR3 is CSVVLAGIFDTQYF. The CDR3, as DNA: TGCAGCGTTGTCCTAGCGGGCATATTTGATACGCAGTATTTT.

There are a few counts of this clone. This rearrangement joins TRBV2 to TRBJ2-1; TRBD1 matches at 8 bases. This CDR3 spans 13 amino acids. With V trimmed by 4 bases and J by 4 bases, 0 bases remained unmatched. The germline CDR1 and CDR2 sequences are SNHLY and FYNNEI. CDR3 nucleotides: TGTGCCAGCAGTGGACAGGGGTACAATGAGCAGTTCTTC. It encodes CASSGQGYNEQFF.

The sample holds a few counts of this clone. The V call is TRBV6-5, the J call TRBJ2-7; no reliable D call. Trimming pared 6 bases from V and 0 bases from J, leaving 3 bases between. The CDR3 is 11 amino acids. In germline, CDR1 is MNHEY, CDR2 SVGAGI. The CDR3 sequence is CASRISYEQYF. DNA for the CDR3: TGTGCCAGCAGGATCTCCTACGAGCAGTACTTC.

V usage is TRBV6-5 and J usage is TRBJ2-1; tentatively, D is TRBD1 (5 bases). This CDR3 is 15 amino acids long. CDR1 is MNHEY, CDR2 SVGAGI, per germline. Trimming removed 3 bases from V and 4 bases from J, with 13 bases in between. CDR3 bases: TGTGCCAGCAGTTATCAGGGCGAGGCGTACAATGAGCAGTTCTTC. Residues: CASSYQGEAYNEQFF.